This entry lists 29 T cell receptor beta chains sequenced from one sample in a study of shared clonotypes between healthy human individuals. Naive CD8 cells, CD45RO-negative and positively selected for CCR7, excluded terminally differentiated effector memory CD45RA+ cells. This table comes from immunoSEQ multiplex PCR, and its TCRdb copy is limited to in-frame clones, with some not included. There are around 550,000 clones in the sample; 85% to 95% occur only once, and around 0.11% lies in the top ten. Sequenced: naive CD8+ T cells sorted from blood. Receptors were obtained from a woman in her twenties or thirties in good health.

The chain is built from TRBV7-9 and TRBJ2-7, with 8 nucleotides matching TRBD1. Germline trimming cut 4 bases from V and 2 bases from J; bases unmatched to any gene: 13. The CDR3 consists of 17 residues. In germline, CDR1 is SEHNR, CDR2 FQNEAQ (reference sequence). CDR3: CASSSWPRDRLTYEQYF. The CDR3 bases are TGTGCCAGCAGCTCATGGCCCCGGGACAGGCTTACCTACGAGCAGTACTTC.

This chain connects TRBV27 to TRBJ2-5; D is possibly TRBD2 (5 bases). The end of the DNA is better explained by TRBJ2-7, so the J call may be wrong. Germline assignment: CDR1 MNHEY and CDR2 SMNVEV (reference sequence). The CDR3 spans 12 residues. The DNA of the CDR3 is TGTGCCAGCAGAACCGGGATCTACGAGCAGTACTTC. Encoded protein: CASRTGIYEQYF.

J is TRBJ2-7 and V is TRBV11-2; D is perhaps TRBD1 or TRBD2 (7 bases each). Trimming cost V 1 base and J 2 bases, with 12 bases left between them. The CDR3 has 15 amino acids. Germline loops: CDR1 SGHAT, CDR2 FQNNGV. The CDR3 loop is CASSLGPGGAYEQYF. The DNA of the CDR3 is TGTGCCAGCAGCTTAGGGCCAGGGGGGGCCTACGAGCAGTACTTC.

V and J are TRBV5-5 and TRBJ2-7; 10 bases are a match to TRBD1. CDR1 and CDR2 from the germline V gene are SGHKS and YYEKEE (reference sequence). The V gene end was trimmed by 4 bases and the J gene end by 3 bases; junction bases not matched to a gene: 13. This CDR3 comprises 17 residues. The CDR3 DNA reads as TGTGCCAGCAGCGCCCCGGGACAGGGGAAATCTCACTACGAGCAGTACTTC. Translation gives CASSAPGQGKSHYEQYF.

The V call is TRBV7-8, the J call TRBJ2-7; 10 bases line up with TRBD1. Germline V CDR1 and CDR2: SGHVS, FQNEAQ. The CDR3 covers 15 residues. The trim removed 1 base at V and 3 bases at J, leaving 3 bases unmatched. This CDR3 reads CASSLDWDRGYEQYF. The DNA of the CDR3 is TGTGCCAGCAGCTTAGACTGGGACAGGGGCTACGAGCAGTACTTC.

This chain links TRBV27 with TRBJ2-2, with 7 nucleotides matching TRBD1. CDR3 length equals 16 residues. Germline CDR1 and CDR2: MNHEY and SMNVEV (reference sequence). V lost 1 base and J lost 4; bases outside the gene matches: 6. The CDR3 DNA follows: TGTGCCAGCAGTTTATACTTTGGACAGGCCACCGGGGAGCTGTTTTTT. Translated: CASSLYFGQATGELFF.

To note about this clone: Other DNA sequences from this sample encode an identical CDR3 as well. V usage is TRBV28 and J usage is TRBJ2-2, with 8 bases identical to TRBD2. The CDR3 covers 15 residues. With 3 bases clipped from V and 5 bases from J, the junction kept 5 bases outside the gene matches. Germline CDR1 MDHEN, CDR2 SYDVKM. The DNA for the CDR3 is TGTGCCAGCAGTTTTGCAGCGGGAGTTACCGGGGAGCTGTTTTTT. Translation gives CASSFAAGVTGELFF.

CDR3 DNA sequence: TGTGCCAGCAGTTTACGACGGGAGGTCATCCGGGTGGACACAGATACGCAGTATTTT. Protein product: CASSLRREVIRVDTDTQYF. The chain employs TRBV28 and TRBJ2-3, with TRBD2 matching 7 bases. The CDR3 extends over 19 amino acids. V lost 2 bases and J lost 2; bases outside the gene matches: 16. CDR1 is MDHEN and CDR2 is SYDVKM in the germline V gene.

J is TRBJ1-5 and V is TRBV19, with 9 bases fitting TRBD1. The CDR3 has 19 residues. V lost 4 bases, J lost 2 bases, and 15 bases stayed unmatched. Germline V gives CDR1 LNHDA, CDR2 SQIVND (reference sequence). This chain's CDR3 is CASSTDDRGSVWGNQPQHF. CDR3 DNA: TGTGCCAGTAGTACGGACGACAGGGGGTCAGTTTGGGGCAATCAGCCCCAGCATTTT.

The sample holds one count of this clone. This rearrangement joins TRBV28 to TRBJ2-1, with 14 bases lining up with TRBD2. The CDR3 is made up of 19 amino acids. Germline V lookup: CDR1 MDHEN, CDR2 SYDVKM. V lost 5 bases and J lost 3; bases outside the gene matches: 12. The DNA of the CDR3 is TGTGCCAGCAGTACCCCCGGGACTAGCGGGAGCGGGGGCTACAATGAGCAGTTCTTC. Residues: CASSTPGTSGSGGYNEQFF. Using reference TRBV28 and TRBJ2-1 for the parts outside the CDR3, the full variable domain is DVKVTQSSRYLVKRTGEKVFLECVQDMDHENMFWYRQDPGLGLRLIYFSYDVKMKEKGDIPEGYSVSREKKERFSLILESASTNQTSMYLCASSTPGTSGSGGYNEQFFGPGTRLTVL.

DNA of the CDR3: TGTGCCAGCAGTTTATCCCATACTAGCCCCGCCGGGGAGCTGTTTTTT. Translated: CASSLSHTSPAGELFF. The rearrangement joins TRBV28 to TRBJ2-2, with D perhaps matching TRBD2 (6 bases). The CDR3 extends over 16 amino acids. Trimming took 1 base from V and 6 from J, leaving 15 bases between them. CDR1 is MDHEN, CDR2 SYDVKM, per germline.

This clone was seen once. The CDR3: CASSFAGSDQPQHF. CDR3 coding DNA: TGTGCCAGCAGTTTCGCGGGTTCGGATCAGCCCCAGCATTTT. This rearrangement joins TRBV28 to TRBJ1-5; D gene uncertain. V shed 3 bases and J shed 5 bases, with 11 bases lying between them. CDR3 length equals 14 residues. Germline CDR1 and CDR2: MDHEN and SYDVKM. The full variable domain, in which reference TRBV28 and TRBJ1-5 provide the parts outside the CDR3, is DVKVTQSSRYLVKRTGEKVFLECVQDMDHENMFWYRQDPGLGLRLIYFSYDVKMKEKGDIPEGYSVSREKKERFSLILESASTNQTSMYLCASSFAGSDQPQHFGDGTRLSIL.

This chain joins TRBV7-8 and TRBJ2-3; TRBD1 is a possible D gene (6 bases). Trimming took 3 bases from V and 1 from J, leaving 17 bases between them. CDR1 is SGHVS, CDR2 FQNEAQ, per germline. This CDR3 region has 17 residues. The CDR3 loop reads CASSFDSTGSGTDTQYF. CDR3 nucleotides: TGTGCCAGCAGCTTCGATTCAACAGGGAGTGGCACAGATACGCAGTATTTT. Drawing the rest from reference TRBV7-8 and TRBJ2-3, the complete variable domain is GAGVSQSPRYKVAKRGQDVALRCDPISGHVSLFWYQQALGQGPEFLTYFQNEAQLDKSGLPSDRFFAERPEGSVSTLKIQRTQQEDSAVYLCASSFDSTGSGTDTQYFGPGTRLTVL.

This rearrangement joins TRBV4-2 to TRBJ2-1; TRBD2 aligns across 9 bases. The CDR3 loop spans 20 amino acids. Germline-derived CDR1 and CDR2 are LGHNA and YNFKEQ. J gave up 0 bases and V 4 bases, and 16 bases lay outside the gene matches. CDR3 DNA sequence: TGTGCCAGCAGCCCACTCTCCCGGACTAGCGACTCCAGCTCCTACAATGAGCAGTTCTTC. Protein product: CASSPLSRTSDSSSYNEQFF.

In this sample, this clone turned up a few times. The same CDR3 is also encoded by other DNA sequences in this sample. The V call is TRBV11-2, the J call TRBJ2-7; D is ambiguous. Trimming removed 2 bases at V and 5 bases at J, with 4 bases between. Germline V gives CDR1 SGHAT, CDR2 FQNNGV. The CDR3 has 11 residues. CDR3 in DNA: TGTGCCAGCAGCTTATCGCACGAGCAGTACTTC. The encoded protein is CASSLSHEQYF.

The chain is built from TRBV27 and TRBJ1-1, with 7 positions matching TRBD1. V dropped 7 bases and J dropped 3; count of bases not matched to a gene: 2. The CDR3 spans 12 residues. Germline assignment: CDR1 MNHEY and CDR2 SMNVEV (reference sequence). Written as DNA, the CDR3 is TGTGCCAGCATCGGACAGGACACTGAAGCTTTCTTT. Translated: CASIGQDTEAFF.

V gene TRBV7-6 combines with J gene TRBJ1-2; 8 bases align to TRBD1. From germline, CDR1 is SGHVS and CDR2 FNYEAQ. The J segment lost 8 bases and the V segment lost 5 bases, leaving 22 bases of the junction unmatched. The CDR3 covers 18 residues. The chain's CDR3 is CASSPEGAGGEGFLGYTF. In nucleotides, the CDR3 is TGTGCCAGCAGCCCGGAAGGGGCAGGGGGCGAAGGATTTCTGGGCTACACCTTC.

CDR3 nucleotides: TGTGCCAGCAGCCATGGCGGGTATGGCTACACCTTC. Amino acids: CASSHGGYGYTF. The rearrangement uses TRBV14 and TRBJ1-2; D is uncertain. Deletions cut 3 bases from V and 5 bases from J, with 7 bases between. The CDR3 loop spans 12 amino acids. Germline lookup yields CDR1 SGHDN and CDR2 FVKESK.

The CDR3 reads CSAAGIPDNEQFF. In DNA form, the CDR3 reads TGCAGCGCTGCCGGGATCCCCGACAATGAGCAGTTCTTC. The chain combines TRBV29-1 with TRBJ2-1; the D gene is possibly TRBD2 (5 bases). CDR3 size: 13 residues. The ends were cut back, 7 bases at V and 5 bases at J, with 15 bases in the middle. CDR1 and CDR2 from the germline V gene are SQVTM and ANQGSEA.

This clone was recorded once. The J gene is TRBJ2-1, the V gene TRBV28; D remains ambiguous. Germline V gene data show CDR1 as MDHEN and CDR2 as SYDVKM. V lost 6 bases and J 7 bases, leaving 16 bases between the germline ends. The CDR3 sequence is 14 residues long. CDR3 sequence: CASRPDGFRNEQFF. The CDR3 DNA is TGTGCCAGCAGACCTGACGGGTTTAGGAATGAGCAGTTCTTC.

This CDR3 reads CASSLVADQETQYF. CDR3 coding DNA: TGTGCCAGCAGCTTGGTGGCAGATCAAGAGACCCAGTACTTC. V usage is TRBV5-6 and J usage is TRBJ2-5; D gene ambiguous. Germline V CDR1 and CDR2: SGHDT, YYEEEE. Trimming stripped 0 bases from V and 2 bases from J, with 8 bases between. The CDR3 sequence is 14 residues long.

This clone was counted between two and nine times. This chain connects TRBV7-9 to TRBJ1-2; 7 nucleotides agree with TRBD1. V gave up 1 base and J gave up 5 bases; unmatched junction bases: 4. The germline gives CDR1 SEHNR, CDR2 FQNEAQ (reference sequence). This CDR3 comprises 14 residues. CDR3 sequence (DNA): TGTGCCAGCAGCTTAGGGGACAGTCCTTATGGCTACACCTTC. Translated, it gives CASSLGDSPYGYTF.

The V gene is TRBV27, the J gene TRBJ2-1, with a weak D call TRBD2 (6 bases). CDR1 is MNHEY and CDR2 is SMNVEV in the germline V gene (reference sequence). Trimming cost V 3 bases and J 4 bases, with 10 bases left between them. The CDR3 has 14 amino acids. This CDR3 is CASSFAGLYNEQFF. For the CDR3, the DNA is TGTGCCAGCAGTTTCGCGGGACTTTACAATGAGCAGTTCTTC.

In regard to this clone: Within the sample, other DNA sequences also encode this same CDR3. The rearrangement joins TRBV25-1 to TRBJ2-5; TRBD2 matches at 13 bases. The junction had 10 bases not matched to a gene; V was cut back by 3 bases and J by 9 bases. The CDR3 spans 16 residues. Germline V gene lookup returns CDR1 MGHDK and CDR2 SYGVNS. CDR3 sequence reads: CASSDEGLAGIRSQYF. CDR3 DNA: TGTGCCAGCAGTGATGAGGGACTAGCGGGGATAAGGTCCCAGTACTTC.

CDR3 sequence (DNA): TGTGCCAGCAGCGTAGGATCTAGCGGGAGGGCCGGGTCCTACGAGCAGTACTTC. It specifies CASSVGSSGRAGSYEQYF. The J gene is TRBJ2-7, the V gene TRBV9; TRBD2 matches 12 bases. This CDR3 spans 18 amino acids. The germline V gene has CDR1 SGDLS and CDR2 YYNGEE. Trimming removed 0 bases from V and 1 base from J; junction bases left unmatched: 8.

J is TRBJ2-2 and V is TRBV5-8, with 9 positions matching TRBD2. The CDR3 has 16 amino acids. Germline lookup yields CDR1 SGHTS and CDR2 YDEGEE. Unmatched junction bases numbered 9, after V lost 4 bases and J lost 5 bases. The CDR3 loop reads CASSTFEREVTGELFF. Written as DNA, the CDR3 is TGTGCCAGCAGCACCTTCGAGCGGGAGGTTACCGGGGAGCTGTTTTTT.

The chain couples TRBV7-9 to TRBJ2-3; TRBD2 aligns across 13 bases. V lost 5 bases to trimming and J lost 2 bases; unmatched junction nucleotides: 10. The CDR3 runs to 18 residues. Germline CDR1 and CDR2: SEHNR and FQNEAQ (reference sequence). CDR3 protein: CASSPPELAGGYTDTQYF. CDR3 bases: TGTGCCAGCAGCCCCCCTGAACTAGCGGGAGGGTACACAGATACGCAGTATTTT.

V and J are TRBV28 and TRBJ2-5; tentative D call: TRBD2 (6 bases). Germline V gene sequence: CDR1 MDHEN, CDR2 SYDVKM. This CDR3 has 13 residues. V was shortened by 2 bases and J by 9 bases, with 13 bases between the two germline ends. CDR3 protein: CASSLAGWGAQYF. The CDR3 DNA follows: TGTGCCAGCAGTTTAGCTGGTTGGGGGGCCCAGTACTTC.

CDR3 sequence: CASSYSGGSYEQYF. The CDR3 region has the DNA TGTGCCAGCAGTTATAGCGGGGGCTCCTACGAGCAGTACTTC. This chain joins TRBV27 and TRBJ2-7, with 9 bases aligning to TRBD2. This CDR3 contains 14 residues. V was clipped by 4 bases and J by 0 bases; unmatched bases: 1. From germline, CDR1 is MNHEY and CDR2 SMNVEV (reference sequence).